This is a list of T cell receptor beta chains from one sample in a study of blood T cell repertoires in COVID-19. The method was immunoSEQ multiplex PCR; TCRdb's version includes in-frame clones alone and lacks a portion of them. Of tens of thousands of clones listed, 75% to 85% were seen once; the top ten hold roughly 4.8%. Sequences were obtained from peripheral blood. Receptors originate from a woman aged 70-85 years with acute or convalescent COVID-19. The CDR3 runs from the conserved cysteine through the conserved F or W. The order of the fields is clone size, V gene, D gene, J gene, CDR3 protein, CDR3 DNA. A D gene is named only where the DNA matches it firmly. Rows give clone size only sometimes, using once, few, many, or a class for an expanded clone.

>-|TRBV24-1|-|TRBJ2-4
CATSDLQDQQNIQYF
TGTGCCACCAGTGATTTACAGGACCAGCAAAACATTCAGTACTTC
>-|TRBV6-7|-|TRBJ2-3
CASSYAKTSTDTQYF
TGTGCCAGCAGTTACGCTAAAACTAGCACAGATACGCAGTATTTT
>-|TRBV9|TRBD2|TRBJ2-2
CASSGVAGVRNTGELFF
TGTGCCAGCAGCGGGGTAGCGGGGGTACGGAACACCGGGGAGCTGTTTTTT
>few|TRBV27|-|TRBJ1-5
CASSLWLADNQPQHF
TGTGCCAGCAGTTTATGGTTGGCAGACAATCAGCCCCAGCATTTT
>-|TRBV6-2/TRBV6-3|-|TRBJ1-5
CASSYSEGPNQPQHF
TGTGCCAGCAGTTACTCGGAGGGGCCCAACCAGCCCCAGCATTTT
>-|TRBV7-8|-|TRBJ2-5
CASREGGEETQYF
TGTGCCAGCAGAGAGGGTGGGGAAGAGACCCAGTACTTC
>-|TRBV6-4|TRBD1|TRBJ2-1
CASSASGQGVNEQFF
TGTGCCAGCAGCGCCTCGGGACAGGGGGTCAATGAGCAGTTCTTC
>-|TRBV11-3|-|TRBJ2-1
CASSLVPRGRDEQFF
TGTGCCAGCAGCTTAGTTCCAAGGGGGAGGGATGAGCAGTTCTTC
>-|TRBV15|TRBD1|TRBJ2-7
CATSSGRTGSSYEQYF
TGTGCCACCAGCAGTGGTAGGACAGGGAGCTCCTACGAGCAGTACTTC
>-|TRBV19|TRBD1|TRBJ2-7
CASSSGQGPGKYF
TGTGCCAGTAGTAGTGGACAGGGGCCCGGGAAGTACTTC